This T cell receptor beta chain stems from a study of identical twins. Study-wide points: The authors drew conclusions from cross-sectional statistical analysis rather than following the same donors. Zero-insertion analyses were open to partial confounding by invariant MAIT and iNKT cells.

Healthy Caucasians were all of the donors. As concerns this clonotype: Antigen specificity is unknown.

TCRdb reanalysed the 5' RACE reads using MiXCR and keeps one entry per CDR3 protein. This table has around 1.7 million distinct CDR3 sequences, 32% appearing once. This clonotype was obtained from a newborn girl in good health. The source material was cord blood.

CDR3 DNA sequence: TGCGCCAGCAGCTTGGCTCGGGCTGGGATATCCCTAGCGGGAGATACGCAGTATTTT. As protein: CASSLARAGISLAGDTQYF. The V and J genes are TRBV5-1 and TRBJ2-3; 8 positions agree with TRBD2. This CDR3 is built from 19 residues. After removal of 0 bases from V and 5 bases from J, the junction contained 17 bases not matched to a gene. Per the germline V gene, CDR1 is SGHRS and CDR2 is YFSETQ.